This T cell receptor beta chain was found in a study of cytomegalovirus exposure and HLA in healthy donors. Study-level results: Most sequenced TCRs were rare (though some public TCRs occurred in many donors). By a later analysis, the bulk of CMV-associated TCR beta chains appeared HLA-restricted.

The CDR3 sequence is 15 residues long. Trimming took off 3 bases at V and 0 bases at J, with 12 bases between the two ends. Per the germline V gene, CDR1 is SQVTM and CDR2 is ANQGSEA. The PCR employed 60 Vbeta primers together with 13 Jbeta primers. Using immunoSEQ multiplex PCR, the repertoire was profiled, and TCRdb retains in-frame clones only, with some absent. This sample carries fewer than 300,000 clones, 86% of them seen once, and the ten largest clones take roughly 4%. With respect to this clone: Its antigen is still unknown.

The source is a man aged 35-49 years in good health and CMV-seropositive. Sequences were obtained from PBMCs. J is TRBJ2-1 and V is TRBV29-1, with D unresolved. The CDR3 loop reads CSVDGLKSSYNEQFF. CDR3 coding DNA: TGCAGCGTTGACGGTCTAAAGAGCTCCTACAATGAGCAGTTCTTC.